A selection of T cell receptor beta chains follows, all from one sample in a study of cytomegalovirus exposure and HLA in healthy donors. Generated by immunoSEQ multiplex PCR, the TCRdb table keeps only in-frame clones and is missing some. Of 240,000 or so clones in the sample, around 88% were seen once. Specimen: PBMCs. The receptors stem from a woman in her twenties or thirties in good health and CMV-seropositive. Both conserved end residues are part of each CDR3. A D gene is named only where the DNA matches it firmly. The size entry is marked missing in some rows and otherwise reads once, few, many or a size class.

j_gene: TRBJ2-7; v_gene: TRBV29-1; d_gene: TRBD1; abundance: .; CDR3aa: CSVLGQATYEQYF; CDR3nt: TGCAGCGTTCTTGGACAGGCTACCTACGAGCAGTACTTC
j_gene: TRBJ2-2; v_gene: TRBV6-1; d_gene: TRBD1; abundance: .; CDR3aa: CASRRTGGTGELFF; CDR3nt: TGTGCCAGCAGGAGGACAGGGGGCACCGGGGAGCTGTTTTTT
j_gene: TRBJ2-5; v_gene: TRBV9; d_gene: TRBD1; abundance: .; CDR3aa: CASSADRGRVETQYF; CDR3nt: TGTGCCAGCAGCGCGGACAGGGGGCGGGTCGAGACCCAGTACTTC
j_gene: TRBJ1-1; v_gene: TRBV11-2; d_gene: .; abundance: .; CDR3aa: CASSPWRGRFMNTEAFF; CDR3nt: TGTGCCAGCAGCCCGTGGAGGGGCAGGTTCATGAACACTGAAGCTTTCTTT
j_gene: TRBJ2-1; v_gene: TRBV2; d_gene: TRBD2; abundance: once; CDR3aa: CASSRLTGGVEQFF; CDR3nt: TGTGCCAGCAGCCGTCTAACGGGGGGAGTTGAGCAGTTCTTC
j_gene: TRBJ1-4; v_gene: TRBV18; d_gene: .; abundance: .; CDR3aa: CASSPRGTNEKLFF; CDR3nt: TGTGCCAGCTCACCGCGGGGAACTAATGAAAAACTGTTTTTT
j_gene: TRBJ2-1; v_gene: TRBV19; d_gene: TRBD1; abundance: .; CDR3aa: CASSIGTGGEYNEQFF; CDR3nt: TGTGCCAGTAGTATTGGGACAGGGGGCGAGTACAATGAGCAGTTCTTC
j_gene: TRBJ2-1; v_gene: TRBV29-1; d_gene: TRBD1; abundance: .; CDR3aa: CSVSRQGVYNEQFF; CDR3nt: TGCAGCGTCTCTCGACAGGGGGTCTACAATGAGCAGTTCTTC
j_gene: TRBJ2-2; v_gene: TRBV28; d_gene: .; abundance: .; CDR3aa: CASSLIGSHTGELFF; CDR3nt: TGTGCCAGCAGTTTAATCGGGTCCCACACCGGGGAGCTGTTTTTT
j_gene: TRBJ2-6; v_gene: TRBV19; d_gene: .; abundance: .; CDR3aa: CASSIIGAGANVLTF; CDR3nt: TGTGCCAGTAGTATCATCGGTGCTGGGGCCAACGTCCTGACTTTC
j_gene: TRBJ2-7; v_gene: TRBV21-1; d_gene: .; abundance: .; CDR3aa: CASSKDGSELARPTYEQYF; CDR3nt: TGTGCCAGCAGCAAAGATGGGAGTGAGCTAGCGCGCCCCACCTACGAGCAGTACTTC
j_gene: TRBJ2-3; v_gene: TRBV28; d_gene: TRBD2; abundance: .; CDR3aa: CASSLFLARAGDGTDTQYF; CDR3nt: TGTGCCAGCAGTTTATTTCTCGCCCGAGCGGGAGACGGTACAGATACGCAGTATTTT
j_gene: TRBJ1-3; v_gene: TRBV27; d_gene: .; abundance: .; CDR3aa: CASSLKGAISGNTIYF; CDR3nt: TGTGCCAGCAGTTTAAAAGGGGCTATTTCTGGAAACACCATATATTTT
j_gene: TRBJ2-2; v_gene: TRBV5-6; d_gene: TRBD1; abundance: .; CDR3aa: CASSWDRYTGELFF; CDR3nt: TGTGCCAGCAGCTGGGACAGGTACACCGGGGAGCTGTTTTTT
j_gene: TRBJ2-7; v_gene: TRBV10-3; d_gene: .; abundance: .; CDR3aa: CAIRTEGQSQSYEQYF; CDR3nt: TGTGCCATCAGGACAGAAGGACAGTCCCAATCCTACGAGCAGTACTTC
j_gene: TRBJ2-3; v_gene: TRBV9; d_gene: TRBD2; abundance: .; CDR3aa: CASSVDTSGITDTQYF; CDR3nt: TGTGCCAGCAGCGTAGACACTAGCGGAATCACAGATACGCAGTATTTT
j_gene: TRBJ2-7; v_gene: TRBV10-3; d_gene: TRBD2; abundance: few; CDR3aa: CAIRPSGTSYEQYF; CDR3nt: TGTGCCATCAGGCCTAGCGGTACCTCCTACGAGCAGTACTTC
j_gene: TRBJ2-7; v_gene: TRBV7-2; d_gene: TRBD2; abundance: .; CDR3aa: CASSFGTSEYEQYF; CDR3nt: TGTGCCAGCAGCTTCGGGACTAGCGAGTACGAGCAGTACTTC
j_gene: TRBJ2-7; v_gene: TRBV28; d_gene: .; abundance: .; CDR3aa: CASSSNYEQYF; CDR3nt: TGTGCCAGCAGTTCAAACTACGAGCAGTACTTC
j_gene: TRBJ1-2; v_gene: TRBV25-1; d_gene: .; abundance: few; CDR3aa: CASSETTGLPGYTF; CDR3nt: TGTGCCAGCAGTGAGACCACAGGGCTCCCTGGCTACACCTTC
j_gene: TRBJ2-1; v_gene: TRBV12-5; d_gene: .; abundance: .; CDR3aa: CASGLVAGLYNEQFF; CDR3nt: TGTGCTAGTGGTTTGGTGGCAGGGCTCTACAATGAGCAGTTCTTC
j_gene: TRBJ2-1; v_gene: TRBV7-9; d_gene: TRBD2; abundance: .; CDR3aa: CASSLWGRGARRDEQFF; CDR3nt: TGTGCCAGCAGCTTATGGGGGCGGGGGGCGCGTAGGGATGAGCAGTTCTTC
j_gene: TRBJ2-1; v_gene: TRBV28; d_gene: .; abundance: .; CDR3aa: CASSSAGASSYNEQFF; CDR3nt: TGTGCCAGCAGCTCGGCTGGGGCGAGCTCCTACAATGAGCAGTTCTTC